This T cell receptor (beta chain) is from a study of T cells in localized non-small cell lung cancer. The table came from immunoSEQ multiplex PCR; TCRdb's copy has only in-frame clones and leaves some out. This repertoire shows 100,000 or so clones, roughly 93% found once; its top ten account for over 3.5%. This clone was counted a single time. Its antigen is not identified. Germline CDR1 reads MNHNS; CDR2 reads SASEGT. Trimming at V came to 7 bases and at J to 1 base, leaving 8 bases not matched to a gene. The CDR3 contains 15 residues. Study results and caveats: Heterogeneity is still possible, as just one tumor region was sequenced. Across samples, adjacent lung featured a median roughly 60 of the top 100 tumor clones.

This chain joins TRBV6-1 and TRBJ2-7; 9 bases are a match to TRBD1. This receptor was taken from a woman aged 40 to 75 with stage II squamous cell lung carcinoma. Material: PBMCs, obtained before any cancer treatment. Written as DNA, the CDR3 is TGTGCCAGCACCTCTGCCGGGACAGGGTCCTACGAGCAGTACTTC. Translated: CASTSAGTGSYEQYF.